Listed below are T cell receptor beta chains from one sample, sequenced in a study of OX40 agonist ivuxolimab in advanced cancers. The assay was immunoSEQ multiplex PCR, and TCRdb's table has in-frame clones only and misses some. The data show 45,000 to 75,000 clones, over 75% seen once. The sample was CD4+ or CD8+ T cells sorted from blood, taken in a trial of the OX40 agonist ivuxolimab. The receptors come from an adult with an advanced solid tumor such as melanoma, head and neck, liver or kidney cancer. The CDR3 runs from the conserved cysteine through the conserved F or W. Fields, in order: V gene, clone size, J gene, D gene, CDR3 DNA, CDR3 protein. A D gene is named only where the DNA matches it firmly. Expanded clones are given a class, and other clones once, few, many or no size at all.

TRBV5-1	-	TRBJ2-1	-	TGCGCCAGCAGCTTCAGGGGCCCTGGGGATGAGCAGTTCTTC	CASSFRGPGDEQFF
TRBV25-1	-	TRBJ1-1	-	TGTGCCAGCATCGAGGCCACTACTGGAGACACTGAAGCTTTCTTT	CASIEATTGDTEAFF
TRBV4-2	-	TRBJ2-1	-	TGTGCCAGCAGCCAGGCCCCTAGCGAATGGGAGCAGTTCTTC	CASSQAPSEWEQFF
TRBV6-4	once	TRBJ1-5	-	TGTGCCAGCAGTGACTCGCTTGGTCAGCCCCAGCATTTT	CASSDSLGQPQHF
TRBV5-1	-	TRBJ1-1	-	TGCGCCAGCAGCTTTCGGACGGGCCGGGGCACTGAAGCTTTCTTT	CASSFRTGRGTEAFF
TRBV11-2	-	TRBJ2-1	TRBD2	TGTGCCAGCAGCTTAGATCTCACTAGCGGGAGGGTCTACAATGAGCAGTTCTTC	CASSLDLTSGRVYNEQFF
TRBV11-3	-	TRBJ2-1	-	TGTGCCAGCAGCTCAGCCCGGGGTAGCGAGACCTACAATGAGCAGTTCTTC	CASSSARGSETYNEQFF
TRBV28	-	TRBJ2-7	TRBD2	TGTGCCAGCAGTCCCGTGGAACTAGCGGGGGTCACCTCCGAGCAGTACTTC	CASSPVELAGVTSEQYF
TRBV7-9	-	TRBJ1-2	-	TGTGCCAGCAGCTTATTTAGTTCAGGGATCTATGGCTACACCTTC	CASSLFSSGIYGYTF
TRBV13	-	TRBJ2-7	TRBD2	TGTGCCAGCAGCTTAGGCCTAGAGCGGGGGACCTCCTACGAGCAGTACTTC	CASSLGLERGTSYEQYF
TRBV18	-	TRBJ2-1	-	TGTGCCAGCTCACCGACTGGCAATGAGCAGTTCTTC	CASSPTGNEQFF
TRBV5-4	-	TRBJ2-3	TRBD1	TGTGCCAGCAGCACCCAGACAGGGGGGAGCACAGATACGCAGTATTTT	CASSTQTGGSTDTQYF
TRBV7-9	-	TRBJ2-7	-	TGTGCCAGCAGCACGACAGTCAGCTCCTACGAGCAGTACTTC	CASSTTVSSYEQYF
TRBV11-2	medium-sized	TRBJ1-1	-	TGTGCCAGCAGCTTACGAGGAGGGTTCTCGACGGTGAACACTGAAGCTTTCTTT	CASSLRGGFSTVNTEAFF
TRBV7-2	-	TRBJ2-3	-	TGTGCCAGCAGCTTTCCGGGGTCTACGCAGTATTTT	CASSFPGSTQYF
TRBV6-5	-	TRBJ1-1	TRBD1	TGTGCCAGCAGTTACTCCTCGACAGGGGGCTCGACTGAAGCTTTCTTT	CASSYSSTGGSTEAFF
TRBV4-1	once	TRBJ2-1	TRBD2	TGCGCCAGCAGCCTGGGGCTAGCGGGAGGCCCCTACAATGAGCAGTTCTTC	CASSLGLAGGPYNEQFF
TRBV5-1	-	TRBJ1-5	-	TGCGCCAGTAGCCCCGGCGGGAATCAGCCCCAGCATTTT	CASSPGGNQPQHF
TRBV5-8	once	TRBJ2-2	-	TGTGCCAGCAGCCTCGGGACTCGGAACACCGGGGAGCTGTTTTTT	CASSLGTRNTGELFF
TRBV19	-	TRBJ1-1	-	TGTGCCAGTAGTGGATCCGGGACCCTAAACACTGAAGCTTTCTTT	CASSGSGTLNTEAFF
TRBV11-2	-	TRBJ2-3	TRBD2	TGTGCCAGCAGCTCGCGACTAGCGGGGAATACGCAGTATTTT	CASSSRLAGNTQYF
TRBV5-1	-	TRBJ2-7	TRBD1	TGCGCCAGCACGGGACAGTACGAGCAGTACTTC	CASTGQYEQYF
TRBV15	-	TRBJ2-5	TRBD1	TGTGCCACCAGCAGCAGGGGGTCAACGCGAGAGACCCAGTACTTC	CATSSRGSTRETQYF
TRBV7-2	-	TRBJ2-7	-	TGTGCCAGCAGCTTAGGACCCTCGAGCCGCGAGCAGTACTTC	CASSLGPSSREQYF
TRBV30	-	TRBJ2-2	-	TGTGCCCTTCCGGTCGGGCGTGTCGGGGAGCTGTTTTTT	CALPVGRVGELFF
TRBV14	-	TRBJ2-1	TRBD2	TGTGCCAGCAGCCAAGAGAATTGGTCTAGCGGTCGTTACAATGAGCAGTTCTTC	CASSQENWSSGRYNEQFF
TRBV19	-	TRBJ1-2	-	TGTGCCAGTATGGGACAATTTCTTTATGGCTACACCTTC	CASMGQFLYGYTF
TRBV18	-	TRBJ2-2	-	TGTGCCAGCTCACCTTGGGACGGAAACACCGGGGAGCTGTTTTTT	CASSPWDGNTGELFF
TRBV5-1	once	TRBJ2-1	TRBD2	TGCGCCAGCAGCTTGGAGGCGGGGGGGTTTGATGAGCAGTTCTTC	CASSLEAGGFDEQFF
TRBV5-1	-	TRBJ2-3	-	TGCGCCAGCAGCGGCGGTATTGTACGCACAGATACGCAGTATTTT	CASSGGIVRTDTQYF
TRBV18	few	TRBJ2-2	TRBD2	TGTGCCAGCTCACCACGTCAGCGGGGCTCGAACACCGGGGAGCTGTTTTTT	CASSPRQRGSNTGELFF
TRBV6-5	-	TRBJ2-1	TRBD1	TGTGCCAGCAGCTCCACCGGGACAGGCTCAGGCGAGCAGTTCTTC	CASSSTGTGSGEQFF
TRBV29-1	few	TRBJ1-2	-	TGCAGCGTTGAAGTGGGGGCTAGGGATGGCTACACCTTC	CSVEVGARDGYTF
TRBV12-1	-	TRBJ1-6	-	TGTGCCAGCAGCTTCCGGTGCGATTCACCCCTCCACTTT	CASSFRCDSPLHF
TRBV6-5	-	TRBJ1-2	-	TGTGCCAGCAGTTACGGGGGGGCGCTTCCTGGCTACACCTTC	CASSYGGALPGYTF
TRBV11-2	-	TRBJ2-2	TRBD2	TGTGCCAGCAGCTTAGAGGTAGCGGGGGTTACCGGGGAGCTGTTTTTT	CASSLEVAGVTGELFF
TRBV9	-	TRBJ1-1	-	TGTGCCAGCAGCGGGGATCGGACAGCGAACACTGAAGCTTTCTTT	CASSGDRTANTEAFF
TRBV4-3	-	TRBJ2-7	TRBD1	TGCGCCAGCAGCCAAGAGGGCAGGGGGCACGACGAGCAGTACTTC	CASSQEGRGHDEQYF
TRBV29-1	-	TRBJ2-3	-	TGCAGCGTGGAAGAAGGCACAGATACGCAGTATTTT	CSVEEGTDTQYF
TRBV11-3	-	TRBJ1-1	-	TGTGCCAGCAGTAATAAGATGAACACTGAAGCTTTCTTT	CASSNKMNTEAFF
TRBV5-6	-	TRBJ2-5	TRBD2	TGTGCCAGCAGCTTGGTTAGCGGGGCCGCGGGGGAGGAGACCCAGTACTTC	CASSLVSGAAGEETQYF
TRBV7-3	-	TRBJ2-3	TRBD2	TGTGCCAGCAGCTTATTGGAGCGGGGTACGCAGTATTTT	CASSLLERGTQYF
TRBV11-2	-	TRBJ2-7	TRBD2	TGTGCCAGCAGAGACCTAAGGACTAGCGGGAGAGCCTACGAGCAGTACTTC	CASRDLRTSGRAYEQYF
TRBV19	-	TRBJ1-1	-	TGTGCCAGTAGTGGAGACAGCATGAACACTGAAGCTTTCTTT	CASSGDSMNTEAFF
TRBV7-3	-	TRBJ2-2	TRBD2	TGTGCCAGCAGCTTAATGGGACTAGCGGGAACAACCGGGGAGCTGTTTTTT	CASSLMGLAGTTGELFF
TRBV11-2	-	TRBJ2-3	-	TGCGCCAGCAGCCAAGAAGCCCACGCGATTCCCACAGATACGCAGTATTTT	CASSQEAHAIPTDTQYF
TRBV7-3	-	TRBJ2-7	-	TGTGCCAGCAGCTTAAACGGCAGGGGAAACGAGCAGTACTTC	CASSLNGRGNEQYF
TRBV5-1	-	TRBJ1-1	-	TGCGCCAGCAGCTGGAACCCCACGGGGAACACTGAAGCTTTCTTT	CASSWNPTGNTEAFF
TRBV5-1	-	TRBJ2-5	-	TGCGCCAGCAGCTGGAACGTCGGGGGCGGTGGGGAGACCCAGTACTTC	CASSWNVGGGGETQYF
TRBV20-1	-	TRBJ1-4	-	TGCAGTGTTTTCAGGGGAGGAAAACTGTTTTTT	CSVFRGGKLFF
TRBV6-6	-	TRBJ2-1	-	TGTGCCAGCAGTCGGGGGCGCTTGAGCTCCTACAATGAGCAGTTCTTC	CASSRGRLSSYNEQFF
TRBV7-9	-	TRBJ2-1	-	TGTGCCAGCAGCCCAGGGGGGGGACCCTCCCACAATGAGCAGTTCTTC	CASSPGGGPSHNEQFF
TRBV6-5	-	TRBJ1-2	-	TGTGCCAGCAGGTGGGGGAACTATGGCTACACCTTC	CASRWGNYGYTF